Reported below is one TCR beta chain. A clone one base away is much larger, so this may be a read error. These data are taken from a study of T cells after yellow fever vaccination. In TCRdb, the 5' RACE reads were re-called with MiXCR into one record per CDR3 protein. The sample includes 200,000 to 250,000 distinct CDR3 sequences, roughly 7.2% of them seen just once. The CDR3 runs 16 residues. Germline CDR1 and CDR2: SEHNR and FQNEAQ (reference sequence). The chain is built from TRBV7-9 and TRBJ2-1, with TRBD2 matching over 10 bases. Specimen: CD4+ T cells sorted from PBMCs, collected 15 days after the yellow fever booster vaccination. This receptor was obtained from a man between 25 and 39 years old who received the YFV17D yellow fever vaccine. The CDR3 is CASSLVGLADYNEQSF. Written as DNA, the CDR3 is TGTGCCAGCAGCTTAGTCGGACTAGCGGACTACAATGAGCAGTCCTTC. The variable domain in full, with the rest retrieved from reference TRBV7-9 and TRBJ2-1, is DTGVSQNPRHKITKRGQNVTFRCDPISEHNRLYWYRQTLGQGPEFLTYFQNEAQLEKSRLLSDRFSAERPKGSFSTLEIQRTEQGDSAMYLCASSLVGLADYNEQSFGPGTRLTVL.